One T cell receptor beta chain is described in this entry. Trimming removed 8 bases from V and 3 bases from J, with 17 bases in between. CDR3 length: 14 amino acids. Germline V gives CDR1 MNHEY, CDR2 SMNVEV (reference sequence). In nominal health when sampled, donors likely had unrecorded immune exposures nonetheless. This sample stems from a study of cytomegalovirus exposure and HLA in healthy donors. PCR involved 60 Vbeta and 13 Jbeta primers. The data were produced by immunoSEQ multiplex PCR, yet TCRdb's version contains in-frame clones alone and is incomplete. The sample holds about 160,000 clones, around 85% seen once.

The source material was PBMCs. The chain couples TRBV27 to TRBJ2-7; a possible D gene is TRBD1 (6 bases). This clonotype was obtained from a middle-aged man in good health and CMV-seronegative. CDR3 DNA: TGTGCCAGCCGACCTAACAGGGACAACTACGAGCAGTACTTC. This translates into CASRPNRDNYEQYF.